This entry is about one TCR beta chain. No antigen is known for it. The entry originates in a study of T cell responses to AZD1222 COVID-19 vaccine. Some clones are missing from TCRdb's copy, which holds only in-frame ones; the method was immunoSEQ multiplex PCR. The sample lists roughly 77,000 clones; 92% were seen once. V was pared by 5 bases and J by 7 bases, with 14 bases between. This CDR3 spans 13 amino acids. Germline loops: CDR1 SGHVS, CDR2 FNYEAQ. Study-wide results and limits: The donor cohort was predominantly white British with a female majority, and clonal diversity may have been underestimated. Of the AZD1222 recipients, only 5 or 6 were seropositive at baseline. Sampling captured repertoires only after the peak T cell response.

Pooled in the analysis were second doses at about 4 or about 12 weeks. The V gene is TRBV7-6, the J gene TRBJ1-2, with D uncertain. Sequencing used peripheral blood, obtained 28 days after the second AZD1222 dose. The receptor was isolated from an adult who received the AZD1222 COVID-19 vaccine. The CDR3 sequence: CASSTSRGSGYTF. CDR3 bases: TGTGCCAGCAGCACGAGCCGAGGTAGTGGCTACACCTTC.